This T cell receptor beta chain derives from a study of blood T cell repertoires in COVID-19. Sequencing was performed with immunoSEQ multiplex PCR; in TCRdb, only in-frame clones are kept and a portion is missing. The sample contains some 220,000 clones, roughly 91% of which appear only once. Seattle's cohort entered during active infection and was followed longitudinally. CDR3 length equals 15 residues. Per the germline V gene, CDR1 is SGHAT and CDR2 is FQNNGV. J was trimmed by 8 bases and V by 5 bases; bases with no gene match: 11. This chain joins TRBV11-2 and TRBJ1-4, with TRBD1 matching 7 bases. The TCR comes from a man aged 30-40 years with COVID-19, enrolled during active disease. The sequencing input was peripheral blood. CDR3 DNA sequence: TGTGCCAGCAGCGATAATAAGGGGGCCCGGGAAAAACTGTTTTTT. Its protein is CASSDNKGAREKLFF. Full variable domain (remainder filled in from reference TRBV11-2 and TRBJ1-4): EAGVAQSPRYKIIEKRQSVAFWCNPISGHATLYWYQQILGQGPKLLIQFQNNGVVDDSQLPKDRFSAERLKGVDSTLKIQPAKLEDSAVYLCASSDNKGAREKLFFGSGTQLSVL.